This T cell receptor (beta chain) originates from a study of cytomegalovirus exposure and HLA in healthy donors. Study-level findings and limits: A cluster of highly shared sequence variants was likely a sequencing artifact. It has been reported that TCR beta sequences accurately predicted the HLA-A and HLA-B alleles of most subjects.

PCR involved 60 Vbeta and 13 Jbeta primers. Sequencing was performed with immunoSEQ multiplex PCR; in TCRdb, only in-frame clones are kept and a portion is missing. Among fewer than 100,000 clones listed, around four fifths were seen once. Germline loops: CDR1 SGHVS, CDR2 FQNEAQ. The CDR3 runs to 12 residues. V dropped 4 bases and J dropped 2 bases, with 6 bases sitting between them. A word on this clone: Its specificity is unknown.

This sequence was found in a male donor in good health and CMV-seropositive. The chain carries TRBV7-8 and TRBJ2-7; D gene uncertain. Source material: PBMCs. CDR3 sequence (DNA): TGTGCCAGCAGCTCAGGTACCTACGAGCAGTACTTC. Translating gives CASSSGTYEQYF.